The 10 T cell receptor beta chains given below trace back to one sample, sequenced in a study of Graves' ophthalmopathy and Graves' hyperthyroidism. The sequenced template was RNA, covering the TCR beta CDR3 region. First-round RT-PCR with HTBI primers preceded a second-round multiplex PCR. One entry per CDR3 protein results from TCRdb running MiXCR on the multiplex PCR reads. The sample shows fewer than 600,000 distinct CDR3 sequences, approximately 15% of them seen only once. Sequencing was carried out using blood. Source of these receptors: a woman in her thirties with Graves' ophthalmopathy.

This clonotype was counted only a few times. The chain combines TRBV4-1 with TRBJ2-7; D not certain. V shed 3 bases and J shed 2 bases, with 11 bases lying between them. This CDR3 is 14 amino acids long. Germline V gene data show CDR1 as MGHRA and CDR2 as YSYEKL. As DNA, the CDR3 is TGCGCCAGCAGCCAGACGACTGGGACCTACGAGCAGTACTTC. Translated: CASSQTTGTYEQYF.

This clonotype came up many times. This rearrangement joins TRBV4-1 to TRBJ1-1; D gene uncertain. CDR1 and CDR2 (germline): MGHRA, YSYEKL. Trimming pared 6 bases from V and 1 base from J, leaving 12 bases between. This CDR3 has 14 amino acids. CDR3 nucleotides: TGCGCCAGCAGAAAAGTGAGGGAGAACACTGAAGCTTTCTTT. Amino acids: CASRKVRENTEAFF.

Ten or more counts support this clonotype. V and J are TRBV12-5 and TRBJ2-1, with TRBD1 as a possible D gene (6 bases). Trimming shortened V by 5 bases and J by 4 bases, and 15 bases separated the two germline ends. Germline CDR1 reads LGHNT; CDR2 reads FRNRAP. The CDR3 contains 15 residues. In nucleotides, the CDR3 is TGTGCTAGTGGTCCCGACAGGTCGGGATACAATGAGCAGTTCTTC. This gives the protein CASGPDRSGYNEQFF.

This clonotype came up many times. An end of the junction differs from the germline gene, which may be a read error. This chain connects TRBV2 to TRBJ1-5; weak D call: TRBD1 (5 bases). Germline CDR1 and CDR2: SNHLY and FYNNEI. The CDR3 loop spans 15 amino acids. CDR3 residues: CASSEGLRSNQPHHF. The CDR3, as DNA: TGTGCCAGCAGTGAGGGGCTTCGTAGCAATCAGCCCCATCATTTT.

This clonotype was recorded at least ten times. The chain couples TRBV30 to TRBJ2-7; D may be TRBD1 (5 bases). Germline CDR1 is GTSNPN and CDR2 is SVGIG (reference sequence). The CDR3 contains 13 residues. Trimming pared 5 bases from V and 1 base from J, leaving 12 bases between. CDR3 DNA: TGTGCCTGGGGGATGACAGATTCCTACGAGCAGTACTTC. Amino acid sequence: CAWGMTDSYEQYF.

This clonotype was seen only a few times. The genes are TRBV7-2 and TRBJ1-1, with a weak D call TRBD1 (5 bases). The CDR3 is made up of 12 amino acids. Trimming removed 2 bases from V and 7 bases from J, with 8 bases in between. Germline V gene data show CDR1 as SGHTA and CDR2 as FQGNSA. As DNA, the CDR3 is TGTGCCAGCAGCTTAAGGGGAGGTGAAGCTTTCTTT. It is translated as CASSLRGGEAFF.

This clonotype occurred many times. The chain couples TRBV7-2 to TRBJ1-2; 10 nucleotides agree with TRBD1. Germline CDR1 is SGHTA and CDR2 is FQGNSA. This CDR3 spans 17 amino acids. The ends lost 3 bases at V and 2 bases at J; junction bases unmatched: 9. CDR3 protein: CASSFIRDRGSNYGYTF. For the CDR3, the DNA is TGTGCCAGCAGCTTTATCCGGGACAGGGGATCAAACTATGGCTACACCTTC.

The chain has TRBV6-1 and TRBJ2-5; 8 bases match TRBD2. V shed 5 bases and J 5 bases; nucleotides not matched to a gene: 7. Germline CDR1 is MNHNS and CDR2 is SASEGT. This CDR3 is 14 amino acids long. The CDR3 is CASSIGTSGETQYF. CDR3 nucleotide sequence: TGTGCCAGCAGTATCGGGACTAGTGGGGAGACCCAGTACTTC.

At least ten counts were recorded for this clonotype. This sequence joins TRBV12-3 or TRBV12-4 and TRBJ2-6; D unclear. V lost 0 bases and J lost 3, with 6 bases in between. CDR3 length: 15 amino acids. The CDR3 spells CASSLAGFGANVLTF. The CDR3 DNA reads as TGTGCCAGCAGTTTAGCGGGTTTTGGGGCCAACGTCCTGACTTTC.

This clonotype has a count of ten or more. V and J are TRBV6-2 or TRBV6-3 and TRBJ1-5, with 7 bases aligning to TRBD1. CDR3 length: 16 amino acids. Germline V gene sequence: CDR1 MNHEY, CDR2 SVGEGT. The trim removed 5 bases at V and 0 bases at J, leaving 7 bases unmatched. CDR3 sequence reads: CASSLWDSYSNQPQHF. The CDR3, as DNA: TGTGCCAGCAGTCTCTGGGACAGCTATAGCAATCAGCCCCAGCATTTT.